The next 5 T cell receptor beta chains were all read from a single sample in a study of PD-L1 blockade in urothelial cancer (dated by TCRdb to the late 2010s). The library was obtained by the immunoSEQ multiplex PCR assay. In TCRdb, the immuneACCESS table is reduced to in-frame sequences with V and J assigned. These tables do not hold every clone; where another copy was compared, an unresolved V gene accounts for under half, and the others remain unexplained. This sample is represented by around 40,000 clones; around 89% of them were singletons. 1.5% to 2.5% of the sample is in the top ten clones. Sequenced material: PBMCs, taken around atezolizumab (anti-PD-L1) treatment. These receptors were collected from a man aged 55-75 years with urothelial cancer.

CDR3 DNA sequence: TGTGCCAGCTCACCACGCGAAGGGGAAGCTGAAGCTTTCTTT. Its protein is CASSPREGEAEAFF. This sequence joins TRBV18 and TRBJ1-1; possible D gene TRBD1, 5 bases. Germline CDR1 KGHSH, CDR2 LQKENI. CDR3 size: 14 residues. V lost 1 base, J lost 6 bases, and 12 bases lay in between.

CDR3 sequence reads: CASRGQGTDTQYF. The CDR3 nucleotides are TGTGCCAGCAGGGGACAGGGAACAGATACGCAGTATTTT. The chain recombines TRBV28 with TRBJ2-3, with 9 bases matching TRBD1. Germline CDR1 is MDHEN and CDR2 is SYDVKM. The ends lost 6 bases at V and 3 bases at J; junction bases unmatched: 1. The CDR3 is 13 residues long.

The chain joins TRBV19 to TRBJ2-3; TRBD2 matches 9 bases. The V gene's germline CDR1 is LNHDA and CDR2 SQIVND (reference sequence). The ends lost 3 bases at V and 3 bases at J; junction bases unmatched: 4. The CDR3 is made up of 15 amino acids. The CDR3 sequence is CASSMSSGMTDTQYF. The CDR3 bases are TGTGCCAGTAGTATGTCTAGCGGGATGACAGATACGCAGTATTTT.

This sequence joins TRBV7-2 and TRBJ2-5; the match to TRBD2 covers 10 bases. Losses at the gene ends were 5 bases for V and 4 bases for J; bases not matched to a gene: 10. CDR1 is SGHTA and CDR2 is FQGNSA in the germline V gene. The CDR3 covers 16 residues. The CDR3 is CASSGRLAGLSETQYF. The CDR3 region has the DNA TGTGCCAGCAGCGGCCGACTAGCGGGCCTTTCAGAGACCCAGTACTTC.

The chain is built from TRBV29-1 and TRBJ2-1, with TRBD1 identical over 7 bases. V lost 5 bases, J lost 10 bases, and 11 bases stayed unmatched. This CDR3 comprises 13 residues. CDR1 and CDR2 (germline): SQVTM, ANQGSEA. The CDR3 DNA is TGCAGCGTTTCGGGACAGAGCTACCGCGAGCAGTTCTTC. It yields the protein CSVSGQSYREQFF.